The clone carrying this TCR beta chain has just a few counts. Treatment defined: 15 to 20 received Ad26.COV2.S at low or high dose, single or two shots; roughly 5 received placebo; per-sample allocation not given. Vaccine and placebo recipients were sampled on day 63 after the first injection. Data came from immunoSEQ multiplex PCR; TCRdb stores just in-frame clones and leaves some out. The data show some 340,000 clones, with about 85% seen just once and 2% to 2.5% held by the top ten. The sample originates from a study of Ad26.COV2.S vaccination and SARS-CoV-2 variants. The overall study: Administration of Ad26.COV2.S was intramuscular, either once or twice 56 days apart.

Germline CDR1 and CDR2: LNHDA and SQIVND (reference sequence). Trimming took off 1 base at V and 11 bases at J, with 15 bases between the two ends. CDR3 length equals 15 residues. The chain joins TRBV19 to TRBJ1-6, with D possibly being TRBD1 (6 bases). The sequence was collected from a person between 18 and 59 years old who received the Ad26.COV2.S COVID-19 vaccine or a placebo. This specimen was peripheral blood, taken in a trial of Ad26.COV2.S vaccine versus placebo. CDR3: CASSIGAGTLTPLHF. Written as DNA, the CDR3 is TGTGCCAGTAGTATAGGGGCCGGGACACTCACACCCCTCCACTTT.